A selection of T cell receptor beta chains follows, all from one sample in a study of CD8 T cells in Susac syndrome. Each CDR3 protein gets one entry after TCRdb re-called the immunoSEQ multiplex PCR reads with MiXCR. The sample yields roughly 120,000 distinct CDR3 sequences, roughly 94% seen once. Input material: CD4+ T cells from PBMCs. These receptors all stem from a human donor with multiple sclerosis. Both conserved end residues are part of each CDR3. A D gene is named only where the DNA matches it firmly. Clone size is shown for a subset of rows, as once, few, many or a class of expanded clone.

J,size,length,V,D,CDR3,DNA
TRBJ2-5,-,17,TRBV27,-,CASSTIRSHRLGETQYF,TGTGCCAGCAGTACAATCAGATCACACCGTTTGGGGGAGACCCAGTACTTC
TRBJ1-5,-,13,TRBV20-1,-,CSARMAGSQPQHF,TGCAGTGCTAGGATGGCAGGGTCGCAGCCCCAGCATTTT
TRBJ2-2,once,17,TRBV6-2/TRBV6-3,-,CASTTVGISRYTGELFF,TGTGCCAGCACCACCGTCGGGATCAGCCGGTACACCGGGGAGCTGTTTTTT
TRBJ1-2,-,14,TRBV5-1,-,CASSVWDFNYGYTF,TGCGCCAGCAGCGTGTGGGACTTTAACTATGGCTACACCTTC
TRBJ1-2,-,14,TRBV29-1,-,CSVEGTDFNYGYTF,TGCAGCGTTGAGGGAACAGATTTTAACTATGGCTACACCTTC
TRBJ2-5,-,13,TRBV20-1,-,CSAWTGTQETQYF,TGCAGTGCTTGGACCGGGACACAAGAGACCCAGTACTTC
TRBJ2-1,-,16,TRBV7-6,-,CASSARYRDKYNEQFF,TGTGCCAGCAGCGCTCGATACCGGGACAAGTACAATGAGCAGTTCTTC
TRBJ2-2,-,16,TRBV11-2,TRBD1,CASFPGQGASTGELFF,TGTGCCAGCTTTCCGGGACAGGGGGCGTCCACCGGGGAGCTGTTTTTT
TRBJ2-1,-,15,TRBV2,TRBD1,CASSLQGGTHGEQFF,TGTGCCAGCAGTCTACAGGGGGGCACTCACGGTGAGCAGTTCTTC
TRBJ1-2,-,13,TRBV6-2/TRBV6-3,TRBD1,CASSMGQTYGYTF,TGTGCCAGCAGCATGGGACAGACCTATGGCTACACCTTC
TRBJ1-1,few,16,TRBV9,TRBD1,CASSVVSGGMNTEAFF,TGTGCCAGCAGCGTAGTGTCAGGGGGGATGAACACTGAAGCTTTTTTT
TRBJ2-2,-,16,TRBV5-4,-,CASSLGGAGGTGELFF,TGTGCCAGCAGCTTGGGGGGAGCCGGGGGCACCGGGGAGCTGTTTTTT
TRBJ2-7,-,13,TRBV6-2/TRBV6-3,TRBD1,CASRWTGGHEQYF,TGTGCCAGCAGATGGACAGGGGGACACGAGCAGTACTTC
TRBJ1-1,-,12,TRBV12-3/TRBV12-4,-,CASSFRQSKAFF,TGTGCCAGCAGTTTCCGACAGAGCAAAGCTTTCTTT
TRBJ2-7,-,15,TRBV20-1,TRBD1,CSARVSGTGVYEQYF,TGCAGTGCTAGAGTTTCCGGGACAGGGGTCTACGAGCAGTACTTC
TRBJ2-2,-,13,TRBV11-3,-,CASTSQGTGELFF,TGTGCCAGCACCTCCCAAGGCACCGGGGAGCTGTTTTTT
TRBJ2-3,-,13,TRBV9,-,CASSIRLADTQYF,TGTGCCAGCAGCATAAGACTAGCAGATACGCAGTATTTT
TRBJ2-2,-,18,TRBV7-9,-,CASSPLRTITRPTGELFF,TGTGCCAGCAGCCCGCTGAGGACGATCACACGTCCCACCGGGGAGCTGTTTTTT
TRBJ2-5,-,14,TRBV7-2,-,CASSLWGARETQYF,TGTGCCAGCAGCTTATGGGGGGCGCGGGAGACCCAGTACTTC
TRBJ1-1,few,18,TRBV11-2,-,CASSLEWGFGQGVAEAFF,TGTGCCAGCAGCTTAGAATGGGGATTTGGCCAAGGGGTGGCTGAAGCTTTCTTT
TRBJ1-2,-,15,TRBV25-1,-,CASSGYPAQGGGYTF,TGTGCCAGCAGTGGATACCCCGCGCAGGGTGGAGGCTACACCTTC
TRBJ2-1,-,13,TRBV19,-,CASMTSGLSRQFF,TGTGCCAGTATGACGAGTGGTTTAAGTAGGCAGTTCTTC
TRBJ2-4,-,17,TRBV7-2,TRBD2,CASSLVSGGQIKNIQYF,TGTGCCAGCAGCTTAGTTAGCGGGGGCCAGATAAAAAACATTCAGTACTTC
TRBJ1-1,-,15,TRBV5-6,-,CASSLAGRVRGEAFF,TGTGCCAGCAGCTTGGCCGGGAGGGTTCGAGGTGAAGCTTTCTTT
TRBJ1-2,-,16,TRBV6-2/TRBV6-3,-,CASSYMEVGINYGYTF,TGTGCCAGCAGTTACATGGAGGTGGGGATTAACTATGGCTACACCTTC
TRBJ1-1,-,13,TRBV19,-,CASTTRTRGEAFF,TGTGCCAGTACCACCCGGACCAGGGGTGAAGCTTTCTTT
TRBJ1-1,-,14,TRBV5-1,-,CATRGGGQGTEAFF,TGCGCCACCCGCGGTGGGGGCCAGGGTACTGAAGCTTTCTTT
TRBJ1-3,-,15,TRBV2,TRBD1,CASQGQESSGNTIYF,TGTGCCAGTCAAGGACAGGAAAGCTCTGGAAACACCATATATTTT
TRBJ2-3,-,13,TRBV4-1,-,CASSQGEADTQYF,TGCGCCAGCAGCCAAGGGGAGGCAGATACGCAGTATTTT
TRBJ1-2,-,13,TRBV12-5,-,CASGSGSNYGYTF,TGTGCTAGTGGGTCCGGGTCTAACTATGGCTACACCTTC
TRBJ1-4,once,14,TRBV9,-,CASSVEPTNEKLFF,TGTGCCAGCAGCGTAGAACCAACTAATGAAAAACTGTTTTTT
TRBJ2-7,-,16,TRBV5-1,-,CASSSQGGALAYEQYF,TGCGCCAGCAGCTCCCAGGGGGGAGCCTTGGCCTACGAGCAGTACTTC
TRBJ2-7,-,14,TRBV6-2/TRBV6-3,-,CASQRGGGSYEQYF,TGTGCCAGCCAGAGGGGTGGGGGCTCCTACGAGCAGTACTTC
TRBJ2-1,-,15,TRBV7-9,TRBD2,CASSSGLVWRNEQFF,TGTGCCAGCAGCTCAGGACTAGTATGGCGCAATGAGCAGTTCTTC
TRBJ2-5,-,14,TRBV20-1,TRBD2,CSASSGGPGETQYF,TGCAGTGCTTCTAGCGGGGGGCCGGGAGAGACCCAGTACTTC
TRBJ1-1,-,11,TRBV28,TRBD1,CASGGTGATFF,TGTGCCAGCGGGGGGACAGGGGCAACTTTCTTT
TRBJ2-3,-,16,TRBV6-2/TRBV6-3,TRBD2,CASSYGRAGGPDTQYF,TGTGCCAGCAGTTACGGGAGAGCGGGGGGGCCAGATACGCAGTATTTT
TRBJ2-3,-,15,TRBV28,-,CASKLGGVGTDTQYF,TGTGCCAGCAAATTGGGCGGGGTCGGCACAGATACGCAGTATTTT
TRBJ2-7,few,14,TRBV7-2,-,CASSRGGSSYEQYF,TGTGCCAGCAGCAGGGGGGGCAGCTCCTACGAGCAGTACTTC
TRBJ1-1,once,10,TRBV3-1,-,CASSELRHYF,TGTGCCAGCAGCGAACTTAGACACTACTTT
TRBJ2-5,-,14,TRBV30,-,CAWSVRNRQETQYF,TGTGCCTGGAGTGTACGGAACAGACAAGAGACCCAGTACTTC
TRBJ1-6,-,17,TRBV5-6,TRBD1,CASSLGGTGGTNAPLHF,TGTGCCAGCAGCTTGGGCGGGACAGGGGGCACAAACGCACCCCTCCACTTT
TRBJ2-7,-,15,TRBV3-1,-,CASSQGVRATYEQYF,TGTGCCAGCAGCCAAGGGGTCAGGGCTACCTACGAGCAGTACTTC
TRBJ2-1,once,15,TRBV5-1,TRBD2,CASRGGSHVGNEQFF,TGCGCCAGCAGGGGCGGGAGTCACGTAGGCAATGAGCAGTTCTTC
TRBJ1-1,-,12,TRBV7-9,TRBD1,CASSQDRGRAFF,TGTGCCAGCAGCCAGGACAGGGGTAGGGCTTTCTTT
TRBJ1-1,-,14,TRBV12-5,-,CASGPPYARSEAFF,TGTGCTAGTGGTCCTCCGTACGCGAGAAGTGAAGCTTTCTTT
TRBJ2-1,-,16,TRBV6-5,TRBD2,CASSYSIAGGLNEQFF,TGTGCCAGCAGTTACTCGATAGCGGGGGGACTCAATGAGCAGTTCTTC
TRBJ2-2,-,11,TRBV9,-,CASSVGGELFF,TGTGCCAGCAGCGTAGGGGGGGAGCTGTTTTTT
TRBJ1-1,-,13,TRBV19,-,CASSTDTASQSFF,TGTGCCAGTAGTACCGACACCGCGTCCCAGTCTTTCTTT
TRBJ2-1,-,18,TRBV12-5,-,CASGLATGTLRSYNEQFF,TGTGCTAGTGGTTTGGCCACCGGGACACTAAGGTCCTACAATGAGCAGTTCTTC
TRBJ2-3,-,17,TRBV18,TRBD1,CASSPLGTGGSTDTQYF,TGTGCCAGCTCACCACTGGGGACAGGGGGAAGCACAGATACGCAGTATTTT